The 32 T cell receptor beta chains given below trace back to one sample, sequenced in a study of T cell responses to AZD1222 COVID-19 vaccine. TCRdb's table, derived via immunoSEQ multiplex PCR, lists solely in-frame clones and lacks some. This table holds approximately 100,000 clones, roughly 87% found once. The material sequenced was peripheral blood, taken on day 0 of MenACWY control vaccination. The receptors were sampled from an adult in good health.

The V gene is TRBV6-5, the J gene TRBJ2-1; 9 nucleotides align to TRBD1. Germline CDR1 is MNHEY and CDR2 is SVGAGI. The CDR3 length is 14 residues. J gave up 7 bases and V 2 bases, and 3 bases lay outside the gene matches. This CDR3 reads CASSYATGGNEQFF. Written as DNA, the CDR3 is TGTGCCAGCAGTTACGCGACAGGGGGGAATGAGCAGTTCTTC.

This clone was seen a few times. The chain has TRBV9 and TRBJ1-6; 9 bases align to TRBD1. The CDR3 runs 14 residues. V lost 2 bases, J lost 9 bases, and 3 bases stayed unmatched. Germline V gives CDR1 SGDLS, CDR2 YYNGEE. In DNA, the CDR3 is TGTGCCAGCAGCGTCGAGACAGGGGGTTCACCCCTCCACTTT. Protein sequence: CASSVETGGSPLHF.

This chain connects TRBV4-3 to TRBJ1-5; 7 bases match TRBD1. The CDR3 spans 15 residues. Germline V CDR1 and CDR2: LGHNA, YSLEER. V was pared by 2 bases and J by 3 bases, with 4 bases of the junction left unmatched. CDR3 DNA sequence: TGCGCCAGCAGCCAATTTACAGGGGCCAATCAGCCCCAGCATTTT. Residues: CASSQFTGANQPQHF.

This clone was seen just once. CDR3 bases: TGTGCCAGTAGTATTCTGGGCAGCCAAAGTCAGCCCCAGCATTTT. Translating it yields CASSILGSQSQPQHF. J is TRBJ1-5 and V is TRBV19; D ambiguous. The CDR3 covers 15 residues. The germline gives CDR1 LNHDA, CDR2 SQIVND (reference sequence). V lost 3 bases to trimming and J lost 6 bases, with 15 bases between them.

This chain's CDR3 is CASSWAGGSSYEQYF. The CDR3 DNA is TGTGCCAGCAGCTGGGCAGGGGGGAGCTCCTACGAGCAGTACTTC. V is TRBV5-5 and J is TRBJ2-7, with D tentatively TRBD1 (7 bases). The CDR3 totals 15 residues. The V end was cut by 3 bases, the J end by 0 bases, with 13 bases between. Per germline, CDR1 SGHKS and CDR2 YYEKEE (reference sequence).

This chain connects TRBV5-1 to TRBJ1-4, with TRBD1 as a possible D gene (5 bases). CDR3 length equals 14 residues. V was trimmed by 3 bases and J by 4 bases, leaving 10 bases between them. Germline lookup yields CDR1 SGHRS and CDR2 YFSETQ. The CDR3 sequence is CASSSTVNNEKLFF. In nucleotides, the CDR3 is TGCGCCAGCAGCTCGACAGTGAATAATGAAAAACTGTTTTTT.

J is TRBJ1-2 and V is TRBV7-2, with D unclear. This CDR3 has 13 residues. V was pared by 6 bases and J by 5 bases, with 13 bases between. CDR1 and CDR2 from the germline V gene are SGHTA and FQGNSA. CDR3 sequence: CASRYEVTYGYTF. CDR3 DNA sequence: TGTGCCAGCAGGTACGAGGTGACTTATGGCTACACCTTC.

The rearrangement links TRBV5-1 to TRBJ2-7, with 7 bases identical to TRBD2. The CDR3 is 13 residues long. The trim removed 5 bases at V and 3 bases at J, leaving 5 bases unmatched. Germline V gene data show CDR1 as SGHRS and CDR2 as YFSETQ. Here the CDR3 DNA reads TGCGCCAGCAGATCTACTAGCGACTACGAGCAGTACTTC. It translates to CASRSTSDYEQYF.

The chain links TRBV5-4 to TRBJ1-1, with D unclear. CDR3 length: 15 residues. Trimming removed 4 bases at V and 1 base at J, with 14 bases between. The germline V gene has CDR1 SGHNT and CDR2 YYREEE (reference sequence). In DNA form, the CDR3 reads TGTGCCAGCAGCCCCCCCGCGGGCACGAACACTGAAGCTTTCTTT. Translating it yields CASSPPAGTNTEAFF.

The V gene is TRBV7-8, the J gene TRBJ2-5; the D is unclear. Germline V lookup: CDR1 SGHVS, CDR2 FQNEAQ. The V and J ends lost 5 bases and 5 bases respectively, with 18 bases between them. The CDR3 runs 15 residues. The CDR3 here is CASSARSQPRETQYF. The CDR3 DNA sequence: TGTGCCAGCAGCGCTAGAAGCCAGCCGAGGGAGACCCAGTACTTC.

This chain links TRBV7-2 with TRBJ2-1; 10 bases agree with TRBD1. Trimming at V came to 4 bases and at J to 3 bases, leaving 15 bases not matched to a gene. This CDR3 has 19 amino acids. Germline values: CDR1 SGHTA, CDR2 FQGNSA. The CDR3 bases are TGTGCCAGCAGCTCTTCTTTGGGGACAGGGGTCCCTTACTACAATGAGCAGTTCTTC. Protein product: CASSSSLGTGVPYYNEQFF.

The chain carries TRBV7-9 and TRBJ2-7; 9 positions agree with TRBD2. Per germline, CDR1 SEHNR and CDR2 FQNEAQ (reference sequence). This CDR3 is 15 amino acids long. V trimming: 5 bases; J trimming: 5 bases; junction bases outside the gene matches: 10. CDR3 coding DNA: TGTGCCAGCAGCCCCAGGGCGGGAGGGCTGAACGAGCAGTACTTC. Encoded protein: CASSPRAGGLNEQYF.

CDR3: CASSLDRHYGYTF. For the CDR3, the DNA is TGTGCCAGCAGTCTGGACCGCCACTATGGCTACACCTTC. The chain uses TRBV28 and TRBJ1-2, with no clear D. V dropped 5 bases and J dropped 3 bases, with 10 bases sitting between them. CDR3 size: 13 residues. Germline assignment: CDR1 MDHEN and CDR2 SYDVKM.

The V and J genes are TRBV12-3 or TRBV12-4 and TRBJ1-5; unclear D gene. The CDR3 is made up of 12 amino acids. The V gene lost 4 bases and the J gene lost 10 bases, with 11 bases spanning the gap. CDR3 in DNA: TGTGCCAGCAGTTCGACACGGGGACCCCAGCATTTT. Residues: CASSSTRGPQHF.

This clone was observed once. The chain uses TRBV30 and TRBJ1-3; 8 nucleotides match TRBD1. The germline V gene has CDR1 GTSNPN and CDR2 SVGIG (reference sequence). J lost 0 bases, V lost 2 bases, and 12 bases had no gene match. CDR3 size: 18 residues. The CDR3 loop reads CAWSFPGTGFFSGNTIYF. Written as DNA, the CDR3 is TGTGCCTGGAGTTTCCCCGGGACAGGATTTTTCTCTGGAAACACCATATATTTT.

The V gene is TRBV14, the J gene TRBJ2-7; tentatively, D is TRBD2 (6 bases). CDR3 length: 13 amino acids. V lost 4 bases, J lost 6 bases, and 13 bases lay in between. Germline CDR1 reads SGHDN; CDR2 reads FVKESK. This CDR3 reads CASSPSVGGEQYF. In nucleotides, the CDR3 is TGTGCCAGCAGCCCCTCAGTGGGGGGCGAGCAGTACTTC.

This chain connects TRBV28 to TRBJ1-2, with unresolved D. V lost 6 bases and J lost 5, with 22 bases in between. Germline V CDR1 and CDR2: MDHEN, SYDVKM. The CDR3 consists of 16 residues. DNA for the CDR3: TGTGCCAGCAGGGAGGCCCGGTTTACCCCGGTGTATGGCTACACCTTC. It codes for CASREARFTPVYGYTF.

The chain is built from TRBV6-5 and TRBJ2-2; the D gene is possibly TRBD1 (5 bases). V was pared by 7 bases and J by 7 bases, with 16 bases between. Germline assignment: CDR1 MNHEY and CDR2 SVGAGI. The CDR3 consists of 14 residues. The CDR3, as DNA: TGTGCCAGCACCCAGGGAAGAAGGCTCGGGGAGCTGTTTTTT. The encoded protein is CASTQGRRLGELFF.

The genes are TRBV28 and TRBJ2-1; D is undetermined. This CDR3 is 14 amino acids long. Germline loops: CDR1 MDHEN, CDR2 SYDVKM. V was clipped by 8 bases and J by 10 bases, with 21 bases between them. The CDR3 DNA follows: TGTGCCAGCCAAGGTCCAGGCTCCTACTTAGAGCAGTTCTTC. Its translation is CASQGPGSYLEQFF.

The chain combines TRBV4-3 with TRBJ1-4; D is perhaps TRBD1 (6 bases). Germline V CDR1 and CDR2: LGHNA, YSLEER. The CDR3 loop spans 16 amino acids. Trimming shortened V by 1 base and J by 5 bases, and 14 bases separated the two germline ends. CDR3 coding DNA: TGCGCCAGCAGCCAAGGGGTGGACAGACAGAATGAAAAACTGTTTTTT. Protein product: CASSQGVDRQNEKLFF.

The chain has TRBV19 and TRBJ1-5, with D hard to call. In germline, CDR1 is LNHDA, CDR2 SQIVND (reference sequence). V was pared by 1 base and J by 6 bases, with 13 bases between. CDR3 size: 15 residues. CDR3 sequence (DNA): TGTGCCAGTAGTATAGGGCAGAAAGGGATTCAGCCCCAGCATTTT. Its translation: CASSIGQKGIQPQHF.

The rearrangement links TRBV6-5 to TRBJ2-7; D might be TRBD2 (6 bases). CDR3 length: 12 amino acids. Germline assignment: CDR1 MNHEY and CDR2 SVGAGI. Between the trimmed V and J ends, which lost 6 bases and 3 bases, there was a span of 9 bases. The CDR3 is CASSQDYYEQYF. Here the CDR3 DNA reads TGTGCCAGCAGCCAGGACTACTACGAGCAGTACTTC.

The rearrangement links TRBV5-6 to TRBJ1-3, with 7 bases fitting TRBD1. The CDR3 consists of 14 residues. Germline V gene data show CDR1 as SGHDT and CDR2 as YYEEEE. Unmatched junction bases numbered 4, after V lost 3 bases and J lost 4 bases. CDR3 bases: TGTGCCAGCAGCTATACAGGGGCCGGAAACACCATATATTTT. Translation: CASSYTGAGNTIYF.

This rearrangement joins TRBV5-5 to TRBJ1-1, with 9 bases lining up with TRBD1. V dropped 0 bases and J dropped 4; count of bases not matched to a gene: 10. Germline assignment: CDR1 SGHKS and CDR2 YYEKEE (reference sequence). The CDR3 totals 17 residues. The CDR3 reads CASSLASKQGAGTEAFF. The DNA of the CDR3 is TGTGCCAGCAGCTTGGCGAGCAAACAGGGGGCTGGCACTGAAGCTTTCTTT.

J is TRBJ2-1 and V is TRBV6-5, with 8 bases that match TRBD2. This CDR3 is built from 16 residues. V was clipped by 0 bases and J by 4 bases; unmatched bases: 5. CDR1 and CDR2 from the germline V gene are MNHEY and SVGAGI. The CDR3 region has the DNA TGTGCCAGCAGTTACTCAGGAGCGGGGGAATACAATGAGCAGTTCTTC. It translates to CASSYSGAGEYNEQFF.

This chain's CDR3 is CASSLGWGAQETQYF. In DNA, the CDR3 is TGTGCCAGCAGCTTAGGCTGGGGCGCGCAAGAGACCCAGTACTTC. This chain uses TRBV7-2 with TRBJ2-5, with D perhaps TRBD1 (5 bases). The CDR3 totals 15 residues. Between the trimmed V and J ends, which lost 1 base and 2 bases, there was a span of 11 bases. Germline V gives CDR1 SGHTA, CDR2 FQGNSA. The full variable domain, with the rest looked up from reference TRBV7-2 and TRBJ2-5, is GAGVSQSPSNKVTEKGKDVELRCDPISGHTALYWYRQSLGQGLEFLIYFQGNSAPDKSGLPSDRFSAERTGGSVSTLTIQRTQQEDSAVYLCASSLGWGAQETQYFGPGTRLLVL.

In DNA, the CDR3 is TGCGCCAGCAGCCAAGAATACCCAGGACCTTACTCTGGAAACACCATATATTTT. It specifies CASSQEYPGPYSGNTIYF. V usage is TRBV4-1 and J usage is TRBJ1-3; D is undetermined. The CDR3 spans 18 residues. The V end lost 0 bases, the J end lost 0 bases, and 15 bases lay between the germline ends. CDR1 is MGHRA and CDR2 is YSYEKL in the germline V gene.

This rearrangement joins TRBV2 to TRBJ2-7; 9 positions agree with TRBD1. The V and J ends lost 7 bases and 1 base, in that order; junction bases with no gene match: 5. The CDR3 is 14 amino acids. The germline CDR1 and CDR2 sequences are SNHLY and FYNNEI. CDR3 in amino acids: CASIPDRGSYEQYF. The DNA of the CDR3 is TGTGCCAGCATCCCGGACAGGGGATCCTACGAGCAGTACTTC.

The genes are TRBV29-1 and TRBJ1-1, with 8 bases matching TRBD1. The CDR3 extends over 13 amino acids. Germline CDR1 is SQVTM and CDR2 is ANQGSEA. Unmatched junction bases numbered 5, after V lost 7 bases and J lost 1 base. CDR3 nucleotides: TGCAGCGCCCAGGGGGCGACGAACACTGAAGCTTTCTTT. Translating it yields CSAQGATNTEAFF. Looking up the rest from reference TRBV29-1 and TRBJ1-1 gives the full variable domain: SAVISQKPSRDICQRGTSLTIQCQVDSQVTMMFWYRQQPGQSLTLIATANQGSEATYESGFVIDKFPISRPNLTFSTLTVSNMSPEDSSIYLCSAQGATNTEAFFGQGTRLTVV.

This rearrangement joins TRBV15 to TRBJ1-1; D is unclear. The length of the CDR3 is 12 residues. Per germline, CDR1 LNHNV and CDR2 YYDKDF (reference sequence). Trimming took off 1 base at V and 5 bases at J, with 5 bases between the two ends. The CDR3 reads CATSRGMTEAFF. DNA of the CDR3: TGTGCCACCAGCAGAGGGATGACTGAAGCTTTCTTT.

V and J are TRBV5-5 and TRBJ1-1; the D gene is possibly TRBD1 (5 bases). The CDR3 runs 15 residues. Trimming cost V 6 bases and J 4 bases, with 19 bases left between them. Germline V gene lookup returns CDR1 SGHKS and CDR2 YYEKEE (reference sequence). The CDR3 DNA is TGTGCCAGCACCCTGTCGGCCAGGGAGGCCACTGAAGCTTTCTTT. Its protein product is CASTLSAREATEAFF.

The rearrangement joins TRBV4-3 to TRBJ1-1; TRBD1 is a possible D gene (6 bases). The V end lost 4 bases, the J end lost 8 bases, and 14 bases lay between the germline ends. Looked up from germline, CDR1 is LGHNA and CDR2 is YSLEER. The length of the CDR3 is 13 residues. CDR3 sequence (DNA): TGCGCCAGCAGCCTACACAGGGAGGCGGAAGCTTTCTTT. It translates to CASSLHREAEAFF.